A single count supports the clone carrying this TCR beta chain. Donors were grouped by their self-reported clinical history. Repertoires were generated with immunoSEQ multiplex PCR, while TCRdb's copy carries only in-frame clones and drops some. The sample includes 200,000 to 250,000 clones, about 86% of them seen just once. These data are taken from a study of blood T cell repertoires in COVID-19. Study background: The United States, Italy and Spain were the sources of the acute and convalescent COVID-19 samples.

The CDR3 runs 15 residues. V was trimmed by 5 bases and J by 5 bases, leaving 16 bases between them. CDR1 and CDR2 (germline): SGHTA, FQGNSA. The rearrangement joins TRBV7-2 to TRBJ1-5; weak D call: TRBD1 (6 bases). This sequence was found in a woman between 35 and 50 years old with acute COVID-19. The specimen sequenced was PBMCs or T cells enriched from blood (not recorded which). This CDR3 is CASSTFQGQYQPQHF. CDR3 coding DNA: TGTGCCAGCAGCACCTTCCAGGGGCAATATCAGCCCCAGCATTTT.